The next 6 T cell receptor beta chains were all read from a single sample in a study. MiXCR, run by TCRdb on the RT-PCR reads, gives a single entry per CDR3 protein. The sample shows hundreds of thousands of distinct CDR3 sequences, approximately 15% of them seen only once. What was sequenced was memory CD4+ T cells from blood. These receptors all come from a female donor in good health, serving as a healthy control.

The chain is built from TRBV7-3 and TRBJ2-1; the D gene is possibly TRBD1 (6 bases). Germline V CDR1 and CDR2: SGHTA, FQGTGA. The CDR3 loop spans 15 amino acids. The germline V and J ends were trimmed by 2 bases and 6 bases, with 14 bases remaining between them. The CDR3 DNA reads TGTGCCAGCAGCTTAGTGGGGGCCTCCAGCAATGAGCAGTTCTTC. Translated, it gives CASSLVGASSNEQFF.

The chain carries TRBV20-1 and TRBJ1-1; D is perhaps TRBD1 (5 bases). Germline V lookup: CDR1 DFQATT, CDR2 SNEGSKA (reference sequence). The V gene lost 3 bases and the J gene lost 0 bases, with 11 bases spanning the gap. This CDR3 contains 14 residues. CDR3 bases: TGCAGTGCTAGGTTCGGGGGGATGAACACTGAAGCTTTCTTT. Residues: CSARFGGMNTEAFF.

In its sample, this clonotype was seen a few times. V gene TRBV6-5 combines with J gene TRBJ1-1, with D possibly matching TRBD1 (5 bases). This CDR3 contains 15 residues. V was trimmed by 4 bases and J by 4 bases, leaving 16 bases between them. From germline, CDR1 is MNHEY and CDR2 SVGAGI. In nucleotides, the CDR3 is TGTGCCAGCAGTTCCGAGTCGACAGATAGCACTGAAGCTTTCTTT. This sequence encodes CASSSESTDSTEAFF.

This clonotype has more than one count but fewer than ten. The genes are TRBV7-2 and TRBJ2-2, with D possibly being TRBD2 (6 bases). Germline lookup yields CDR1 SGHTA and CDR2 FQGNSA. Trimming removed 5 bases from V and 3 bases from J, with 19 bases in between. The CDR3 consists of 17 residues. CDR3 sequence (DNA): TGTGCCAGCAGCCCCCGACCCTTGACTAGTGACACCGGGGAGCTGTTTTTT. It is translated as CASSPRPLTSDTGELFF.

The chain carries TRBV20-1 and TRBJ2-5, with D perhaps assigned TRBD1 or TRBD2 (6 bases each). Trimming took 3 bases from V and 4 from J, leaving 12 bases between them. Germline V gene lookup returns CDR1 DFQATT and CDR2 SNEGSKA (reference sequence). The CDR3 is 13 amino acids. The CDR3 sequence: CSASHREVETQYF. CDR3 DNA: TGCAGTGCTAGCCACAGGGAGGTAGAGACCCAGTACTTC.

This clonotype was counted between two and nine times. Here the CDR3 reads CASSRFVEQYF. The CDR3 DNA reads as TGTGCCAGCAGCCGCTTTGTCGAGCAGTACTTC. This chain joins TRBV7-9 and TRBJ2-7; D ambiguous. Germline loops: CDR1 SEHNR, CDR2 FQNEAQ (reference sequence). The CDR3 spans 11 residues. V was trimmed by 5 bases and J by 6 bases, leaving 8 bases between them.